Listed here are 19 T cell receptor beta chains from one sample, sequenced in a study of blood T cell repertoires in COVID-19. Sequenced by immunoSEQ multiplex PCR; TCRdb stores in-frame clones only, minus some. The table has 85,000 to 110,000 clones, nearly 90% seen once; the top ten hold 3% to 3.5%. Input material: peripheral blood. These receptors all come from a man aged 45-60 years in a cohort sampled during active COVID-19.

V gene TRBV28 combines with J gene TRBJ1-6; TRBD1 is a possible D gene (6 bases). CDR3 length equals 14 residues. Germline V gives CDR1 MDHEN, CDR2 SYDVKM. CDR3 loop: CAAVGGSYNSPLHF. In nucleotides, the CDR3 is TGTGCTGCCGTAGGGGGCTCCTATAATTCACCCCTCCACTTT. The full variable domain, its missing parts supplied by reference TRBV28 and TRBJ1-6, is DVKVTQSSRYLVKRTGEKVFLECVQDMDHENMFWYRQDPGLGLRLIYFSYDVKMKEKGDIPEGYSVSREKKERFSLILESASTNQTSMYLCAAVGGSYNSPLHFGNGTRLTVT.

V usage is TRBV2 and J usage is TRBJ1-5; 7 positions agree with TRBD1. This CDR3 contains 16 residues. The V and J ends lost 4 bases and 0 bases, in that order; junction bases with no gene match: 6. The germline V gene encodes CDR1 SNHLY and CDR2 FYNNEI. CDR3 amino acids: CASSADRAYSNQPQHF. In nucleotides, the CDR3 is TGTGCCAGCAGTGCTGACAGGGCCTATAGCAATCAGCCCCAGCATTTT.

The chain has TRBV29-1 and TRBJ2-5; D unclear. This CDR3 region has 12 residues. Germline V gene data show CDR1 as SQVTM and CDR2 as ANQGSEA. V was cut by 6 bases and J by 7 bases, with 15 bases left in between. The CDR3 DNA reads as TGCAGCGTGAGTTTGGAGCGAGGGACCCAGTACTTC. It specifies CSVSLERGTQYF.

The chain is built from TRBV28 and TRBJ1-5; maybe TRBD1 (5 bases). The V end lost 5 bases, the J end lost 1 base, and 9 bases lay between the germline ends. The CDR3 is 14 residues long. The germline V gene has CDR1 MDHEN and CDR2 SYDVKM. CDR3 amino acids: CASSQGRSNQPQHF. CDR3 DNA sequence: TGTGCCAGCAGTCAGGGAAGGAGCAATCAGCCCCAGCATTTT. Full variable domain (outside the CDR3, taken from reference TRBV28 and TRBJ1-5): DVKVTQSSRYLVKRTGEKVFLECVQDMDHENMFWYRQDPGLGLRLIYFSYDVKMKEKGDIPEGYSVSREKKERFSLILESASTNQTSMYLCASSQGRSNQPQHFGDGTRLSIL.

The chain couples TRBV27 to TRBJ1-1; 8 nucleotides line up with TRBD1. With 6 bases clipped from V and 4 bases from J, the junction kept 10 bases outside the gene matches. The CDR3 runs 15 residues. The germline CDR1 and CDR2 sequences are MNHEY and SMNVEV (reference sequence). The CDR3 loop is CASSQDRDRGTEAFF. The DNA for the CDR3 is TGTGCCAGCAGCCAGGACAGGGATCGGGGCACTGAAGCTTTCTTT.

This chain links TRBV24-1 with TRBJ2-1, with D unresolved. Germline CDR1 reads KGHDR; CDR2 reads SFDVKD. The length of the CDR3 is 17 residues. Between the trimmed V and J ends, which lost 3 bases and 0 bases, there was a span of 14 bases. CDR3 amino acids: CATSDARSGFSYNEQFF. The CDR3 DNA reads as TGTGCCACCAGTGATGCCCGTTCGGGTTTCTCCTACAATGAGCAGTTCTTC.

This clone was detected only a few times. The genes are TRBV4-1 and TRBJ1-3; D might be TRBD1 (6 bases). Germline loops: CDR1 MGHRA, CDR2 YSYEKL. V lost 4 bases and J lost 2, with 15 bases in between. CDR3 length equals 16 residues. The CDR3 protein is CASSPVGQTAGNTIYF. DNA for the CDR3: TGCGCCAGCAGCCCCGTAGGACAGACTGCTGGAAACACCATATATTTT.

CDR3 loop: CASSPTTSGGRNTQYF. CDR3 coding DNA: TGTGCCAGCAGCCCAACCACTAGCGGGGGGCGGAATACGCAGTATTTT. The V call is TRBV9, the J call TRBJ2-3; 12 positions match TRBD2. Per the germline V gene, CDR1 is SGDLS and CDR2 is YYNGEE. The CDR3 sequence is 16 residues long. V lost 4 bases, J lost 7 bases, and 10 bases stayed unmatched.

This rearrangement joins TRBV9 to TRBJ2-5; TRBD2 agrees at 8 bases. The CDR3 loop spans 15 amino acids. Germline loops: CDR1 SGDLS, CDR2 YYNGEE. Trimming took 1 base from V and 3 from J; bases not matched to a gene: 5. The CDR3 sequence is CASSVRAGGKETQYF. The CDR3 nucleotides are TGTGCCAGCAGCGTACGGGCGGGGGGAAAAGAGACCCAGTACTTC.

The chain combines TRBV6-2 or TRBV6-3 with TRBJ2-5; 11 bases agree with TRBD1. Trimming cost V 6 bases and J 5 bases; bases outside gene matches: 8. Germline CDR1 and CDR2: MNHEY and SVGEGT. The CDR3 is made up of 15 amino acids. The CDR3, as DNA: TGTGCCAGCAGCTTCACTCGGACAGGGGGCGAGACCCAGTACTTC. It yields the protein CASSFTRTGGETQYF.

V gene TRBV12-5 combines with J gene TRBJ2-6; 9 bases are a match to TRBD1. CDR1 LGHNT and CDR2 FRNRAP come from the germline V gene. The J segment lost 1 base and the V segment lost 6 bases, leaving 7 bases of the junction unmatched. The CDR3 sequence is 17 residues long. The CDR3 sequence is CASGARQGVSGANVLTF. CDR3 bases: TGTGCTAGTGGGGCCCGACAGGGGGTTTCTGGGGCCAACGTCCTGACTTTC.

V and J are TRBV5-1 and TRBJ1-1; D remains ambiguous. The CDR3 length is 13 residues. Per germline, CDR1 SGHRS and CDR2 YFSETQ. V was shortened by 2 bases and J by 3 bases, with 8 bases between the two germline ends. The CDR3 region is CASSFITDTEAFF. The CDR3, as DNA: TGCGCCAGCAGCTTTATAACAGACACTGAAGCTTTCTTT.

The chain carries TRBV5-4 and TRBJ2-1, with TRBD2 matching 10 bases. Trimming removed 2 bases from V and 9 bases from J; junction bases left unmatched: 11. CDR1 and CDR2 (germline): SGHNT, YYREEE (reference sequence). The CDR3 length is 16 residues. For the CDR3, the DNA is TGTGCCAGCAGCTTACCGAGCGGGGGGGAGGTAGGTGAGCAGTTCTTC. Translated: CASSLPSGGEVGEQFF.

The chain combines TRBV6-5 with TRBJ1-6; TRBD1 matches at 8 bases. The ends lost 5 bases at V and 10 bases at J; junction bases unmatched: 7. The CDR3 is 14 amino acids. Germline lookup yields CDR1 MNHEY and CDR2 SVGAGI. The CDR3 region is CASSQDRDGSPLHF. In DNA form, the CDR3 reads TGTGCCAGCAGTCAGGACAGGGACGGGTCACCCCTCCACTTT.

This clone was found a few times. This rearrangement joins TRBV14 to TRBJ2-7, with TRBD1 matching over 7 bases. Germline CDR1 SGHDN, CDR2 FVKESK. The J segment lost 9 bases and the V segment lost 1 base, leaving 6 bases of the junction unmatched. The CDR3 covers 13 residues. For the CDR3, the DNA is TGTGCCAGCAGCCAAGTTTGGGCAGGGGGGCAGTACTTC. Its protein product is CASSQVWAGGQYF.

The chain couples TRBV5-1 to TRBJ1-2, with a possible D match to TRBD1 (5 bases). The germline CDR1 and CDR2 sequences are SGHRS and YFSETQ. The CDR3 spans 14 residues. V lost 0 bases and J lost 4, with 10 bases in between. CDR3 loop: CASSLEGSLYGYTF. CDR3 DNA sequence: TGCGCCAGCAGCTTGGAGGGGTCCCTCTATGGCTACACCTTC.

CDR3 DNA sequence: TGCGCCAGCAGCAAGGGGTTCAGCTCCTACAATGAGCAGTTCTTC. Translating it yields CASSKGFSSYNEQFF. V and J are TRBV5-1 and TRBJ2-1; tentatively, D is TRBD1 (5 bases). The V end lost 4 bases, the J end lost 0 bases, and 11 bases lay between the germline ends. The CDR3 length is 15 residues. Germline V gene data show CDR1 as SGHRS and CDR2 as YFSETQ. Variable domain in full (rest from reference TRBV5-1 and TRBJ2-1): KAGVTQTPRYLIKTRGQQVTLSCSPISGHRSVSWYQQTPGQGLQFLFEYFSETQRNKGNFPGRFSGRQFSNSRSEMNVSTLELGDSALYLCASSKGFSSYNEQFFGPGTRLTVL.

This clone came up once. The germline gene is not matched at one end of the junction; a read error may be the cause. The CDR3: CASSPGRNAEAFF. The CDR3 coding sequence is TGTGCCAGCAGCCCGGGTAGGAACGCTGAAGCTTTCTTT. The chain has TRBV3-1 (or the pseudogene TRBV3-2) and TRBJ1-1, with no clear D. The CDR3 length is 13 residues. Germline assignment: CDR1 LGHDT and CDR2 YNNKEL (reference sequence).

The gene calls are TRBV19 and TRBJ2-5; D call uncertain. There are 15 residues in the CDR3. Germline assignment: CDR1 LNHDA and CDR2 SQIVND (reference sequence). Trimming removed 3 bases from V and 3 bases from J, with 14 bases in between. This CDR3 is CASSMSQRREETQYF. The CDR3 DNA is TGTGCCAGTAGTATGAGTCAAAGAAGAGAAGAGACCCAGTACTTC.